This TCR beta chain was found in a study of T cell responses to AZD1222 COVID-19 vaccine. The CDR3 runs to 14 residues. CDR1 SGHRS and CDR2 YFSETQ come from the germline V gene. V gave up 1 base and J gave up 0 bases, with 7 bases separating them. Here immunoSEQ multiplex PCR was the method, and the copy in TCRdb shows in-frame clones only, minus some. The sample yields about 94,000 clones, about 85% seen once. As regards this clone: Other DNA sequences in this sample translate to the same CDR3.

This specimen consisted of peripheral blood, obtained 28 days after the second AZD1222 dose. V is TRBV5-1 and J is TRBJ2-5; D possibly corresponds to TRBD2 (6 bases). This receptor was identified in an adult who received the AZD1222 COVID-19 vaccine. In DNA, the CDR3 is TGCGCCAGCAGCTTGTCGGGGGACCAAGAGACCCAGTACTTC. Protein product: CASSLSGDQETQYF. Full variable domain (rest looked up from reference TRBV5-1 and TRBJ2-5): KAGVTQTPRYLIKTRGQQVTLSCSPISGHRSVSWYQQTPGQGLQFLFEYFSETQRNKGNFPGRFSGRQFSNSRSEMNVSTLELGDSALYLCASSLSGDQETQYFGPGTRLLVL.